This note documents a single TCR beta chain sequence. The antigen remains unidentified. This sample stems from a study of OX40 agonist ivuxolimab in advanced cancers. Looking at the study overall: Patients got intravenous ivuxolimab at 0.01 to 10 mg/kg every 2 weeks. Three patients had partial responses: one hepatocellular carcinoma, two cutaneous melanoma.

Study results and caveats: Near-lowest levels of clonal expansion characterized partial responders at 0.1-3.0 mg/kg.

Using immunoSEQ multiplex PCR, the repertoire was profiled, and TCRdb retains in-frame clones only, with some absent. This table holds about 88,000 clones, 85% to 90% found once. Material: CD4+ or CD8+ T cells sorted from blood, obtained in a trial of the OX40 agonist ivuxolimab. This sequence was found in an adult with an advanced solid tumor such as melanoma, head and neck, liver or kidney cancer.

This chain's CDR3 is CASSWGTLDTEAFF. In nucleotides, the CDR3 is TGCGCCAGCAGCTGGGGGACACTCGACACTGAAGCTTTCTTT. The gene calls are TRBV5-1 and TRBJ1-1, with D perhaps matching TRBD1 (6 bases). There are 14 residues in the CDR3. V lost 3 bases, J lost 3 bases, and 12 bases lay in between. Germline V gene lookup returns CDR1 SGHRS and CDR2 YFSETQ.